The 16 T cell receptor beta chains reported below all come from one sample, sequenced in a study of T-cell memory formation after mild COVID-19. TCRdb ran MiXCR on the 5' RACE reads and lists one entry per CDR3 protein. In the table there are fewer than 700,000 distinct CDR3 sequences, about 20% of which are singletons. The sequencing sample was made of PBMCs or a T cell subset sorted from them (not recorded which). All receptors derive from an adult woman who had mild COVID-19 (a few samples of this study predate the infection). Cell type and time point are not known.

This clonotype has a handful of counts. V usage is TRBV15 and J usage is TRBJ2-1, with D tentatively TRBD2 (5 bases). The germline V gene has CDR1 LNHNV and CDR2 YYDKDF (reference sequence). With 1 base removed from V and 0 bases from J, the gap between germline ends came to 7 bases. The CDR3 sequence is 15 residues long. DNA for the CDR3: TGTGCCACCAGCAGAGCGGGGAGCTCCTACAATGAGCAGTTCTTC. As protein: CATSRAGSSYNEQFF.

The J gene is TRBJ2-3, the V gene TRBV19, with D unclear. Per the germline V gene, CDR1 is LNHDA and CDR2 is SQIVND (reference sequence). The CDR3 is 13 amino acids. V was shortened by 8 bases and J by 0 bases, with 9 bases between the two germline ends. The CDR3, as DNA: TGTGCCAGTTCGCAGCTTAGCACAGATACGCAGTATTTT. Translating gives CASSQLSTDTQYF.

The chain links TRBV27 to TRBJ2-1; TRBD1 agrees at 8 bases. Germline V gives CDR1 MNHEY, CDR2 SMNVEV (reference sequence). V trimming: 4 bases; J trimming: 7 bases; junction bases outside the gene matches: 9. The CDR3 loop spans 15 amino acids. The CDR3 DNA is TGTGCCAGCAGTTATCGGACAGGGACCCCGAATGAGCAGTTCTTC. This codes for CASSYRTGTPNEQFF.

Only a few counts were recorded for this clonotype. The chain has TRBV14 and TRBJ1-5, with 8 bases lining up with TRBD1. V lost 4 bases and J lost 6; bases outside the gene matches: 5. The length of the CDR3 is 14 residues. Looked up from germline, CDR1 is SGHDN and CDR2 is FVKESK. In nucleotides, the CDR3 is TGTGCCAGCAGCCTACGGACAGGGAGTCAGCCCCAGCATTTT. Translated: CASSLRTGSQPQHF.

This clonotype was counted only a few times. The genes are TRBV24-1 and TRBJ1-5; maybe TRBD1 (5 bases). The CDR3 consists of 16 residues. Germline loops: CDR1 KGHDR, CDR2 SFDVKD. V shed 3 bases and J shed 3 bases, with 14 bases lying between them. CDR3 protein: CATSDPTTGPNQPQHF. The CDR3 DNA is TGTGCCACCAGTGATCCCACTACAGGTCCCAATCAGCCCCAGCATTTT.

V is TRBV12-3 or TRBV12-4 and J is TRBJ1-5; tentatively, D is TRBD1 (5 bases). V was trimmed by 5 bases and J by 4 bases, leaving 18 bases between them. This CDR3 is built from 16 residues. CDR3 nucleotide sequence: TGTGCCAGCAGTCCTTCTTGGAGCGGGGCAAATCAGCCCCAGCATTTT. This codes for CASSPSWSGANQPQHF.

V usage is TRBV12-5 and J usage is TRBJ2-7, with 9 nucleotides matching TRBD1. The V segment lost 5 bases and the J segment 4 bases; nucleotides outside the gene matches: 3. This CDR3 is 13 amino acids long. In germline, CDR1 is LGHNT, CDR2 FRNRAP. The CDR3 region has the DNA TGTGCTAGTGGTCTGGGACAGGGATACGAGCAGTACTTC. Its protein is CASGLGQGYEQYF.

The genes are TRBV4-1 and TRBJ1-2; TRBD1 matches at 8 bases. The CDR3 is made up of 18 amino acids. Unmatched junction bases numbered 9, after V lost 0 bases and J lost 0 bases. The germline V gene encodes CDR1 MGHRA and CDR2 YSYEKL. The CDR3: CASSQDPQGAPTNYGYTF. As DNA, the CDR3 is TGCGCCAGCAGCCAAGATCCCCAGGGGGCGCCTACTAACTATGGCTACACCTTC.

This clonotype has just a few counts. This rearrangement joins TRBV21-1 to TRBJ2-6. TRBV21-1 is a listed pseudogene. CDR3 length equals 16 residues. This CDR3 reads CASSKGTRVGANVLTF. CDR3 bases: TGTGCCAGCAGCAAAGGTACAAGGGTTGGGGCCAACGTCCTGACTTTC.

This clonotype has just a few counts. The chain combines TRBV20-1 with TRBJ2-2, with 8 bases aligning to TRBD2. V was clipped by 1 base and J by 1 base; unmatched bases: 8. CDR1 is DFQATT, CDR2 SNEGSKA, per germline (reference sequence). This CDR3 spans 17 amino acids. In DNA form, the CDR3 reads TGCAGTGCTAGAGCCCTATCCGCGGGGGGGAACACCGGGGAGCTGTTTTTT. It specifies CSARALSAGGNTGELFF.

CDR3: CASSVEGSYNEQFF. The CDR3 bases are TGTGCCAGCAGTGTTGAGGGGTCCTACAATGAGCAGTTCTTC. V usage is TRBV25-1 and J usage is TRBJ2-1, with D perhaps being TRBD1 or TRBD2 (5 bases each). The CDR3 covers 14 residues. CDR1 is MGHDK, CDR2 SYGVNS, per germline. The V and J ends lost 4 bases and 1 base respectively, with 8 bases between them.

The V and J genes are TRBV7-6 and TRBJ2-5; 10 nucleotides match TRBD2. The germline gives CDR1 SGHVS, CDR2 FNYEAQ. The V gene end was trimmed by 4 bases and the J gene end by 7 bases; junction bases not matched to a gene: 9. The CDR3 has 15 residues. The CDR3 region has the DNA TGTGCCAGCAGCTGGACTAGCGGACCCTCGGGGACCCAGTACTTC. It encodes CASSWTSGPSGTQYF.

This clonotype was seen repeatedly, ten times or more. The V gene is TRBV6-5, the J gene TRBJ2-1; D not resolved. Per the germline V gene, CDR1 is MNHEY and CDR2 is SVGAGI. CDR3 size: 12 residues. Trimming pared 4 bases from V and 10 bases from J, leaving 11 bases between. CDR3 protein: CASSSRVGEQFF. CDR3 nucleotides: TGTGCCAGCAGTTCCCGGGTAGGAGAGCAGTTCTTC.

The chain recombines TRBV6-5 with TRBJ2-2, with D perhaps given as TRBD1 or TRBD2 (5 bases each). There are 16 residues in the CDR3. Per the germline V gene, CDR1 is MNHEY and CDR2 is SVGAGI. The V and J ends lost 4 bases and 7 bases respectively, with 19 bases between them. DNA for the CDR3: TGTGCCAGCAGTTTTGAGGGACCGGTCATTGGCGGGGAGCTGTTTTTT. Protein: CASSFEGPVIGGELFF.

V is TRBV12-3 or TRBV12-4 and J is TRBJ1-2, with D perhaps matching TRBD1 (6 bases). V shed 0 bases and J shed 4 bases, with 12 bases lying between them. The CDR3 extends over 15 amino acids. CDR3 DNA sequence: TGTGCCAGCAGTTTAGCAGGGGGTATGTCCTATGGCTACACCTTC. It encodes CASSLAGGMSYGYTF.

The rearrangement uses TRBV3-1 and TRBJ2-7, with D uncertain. The germline V gene has CDR1 LGHDT and CDR2 YNNKEL (reference sequence). V was cut by 8 bases and J by 2 bases, with 13 bases left in between. CDR3 length: 13 residues. The CDR3 DNA sequence: TGTGCCAGCTCGCCGGGCTACCCCTACGAGCAGTACTTC. It encodes CASSPGYPYEQYF.